The rows below give T cell receptor beta chains drawn from one sample of a study of blood T cell repertoires in COVID-19. Profiled with immunoSEQ multiplex PCR; TCRdb holds only in-frame clones, not every one. The sample has under 100,000 clones, roughly 86% seen once. Sequencing was carried out using peripheral blood. The receptors were sampled from a human donor in a cohort sampled during active COVID-19. Each CDR3 is given with its conserved first and last residue. Fields, in order: J gene, V gene, D gene, CDR3 protein. D genes are given only for firm matches.

>TRBJ1-2|TRBV7-2|TRBD1
CASSTDRGSFYGYTF
>TRBJ1-3|TRBV6-5|TRBD1
CASSADRGNTIYF
>TRBJ2-5|TRBV5-1|TRBD2
CASSFTGTSGVETQYF
>TRBJ1-1|TRBV7-3|TRBD1
CASSVNSGTGLSFF
>TRBJ2-5|TRBV27|TRBD2
CASMRGGQETQYF
>TRBJ1-2|TRBV18|TRBD1
CASSLGQGRGDGYTF
>TRBJ2-7|TRBV5-4|TRBD2
CASSLTTTRGGEQYF
>TRBJ2-7|TRBV5-1|-
CASSLAGYPDEQYF
>TRBJ2-3|TRBV30|TRBD2
CARGGGPDTQYF
>TRBJ1-1|TRBV7-9|-
CASSSQGFGTEAFF
>TRBJ1-2|TRBV6-6|TRBD1
CASSYVKGAYGYTF
>TRBJ1-1|TRBV3-1/TRBV3-2|-
CASSQAADTEAFF
>TRBJ2-2|TRBV15|TRBD2
CATSAGGDTGELFF
>TRBJ1-4|TRBV30|-
CATDRGVEKLFF
>TRBJ1-2|TRBV7-9|TRBD1
CASSRPGQAHGYTF
>TRBJ2-5|TRBV7-8|TRBD1
CASGTGTQETQYF
>TRBJ2-2|TRBV29-1|-
CGSKRGRDKELFF
>TRBJ2-3|TRBV30|-
CAWVGGGGGTDTQYF
>TRBJ2-2|TRBV6-5|-
CASSYSRQGIGELFF
>TRBJ1-2|TRBV7-2|-
CASSLGINYGYTF
>TRBJ1-4|TRBV7-9|-
CASSTGTARNEKLFF
>TRBJ1-2|TRBV19|TRBD1
CASTPGTGIYGYTF
>TRBJ1-2|TRBV2|-
CASSVSGAIYGYTF
>TRBJ2-3|TRBV7-3|TRBD2
CASSFRGGGGASGTDTQYF
>TRBJ2-2|TRBV7-8|-
CASSLVGGGTGELFF
>TRBJ1-3|TRBV30|-
CAWGSSGNTIYF
>TRBJ1-2|TRBV6-5|TRBD1
CASSPDRDYGYTF
>TRBJ1-1|TRBV3-1/TRBV3-2|-
CASSQDQGFTEAFF
>TRBJ1-2|TRBV6-2/TRBV6-3|TRBD1
CASSYPTPGQANINYGYTF
>TRBJ1-4|TRBV7-2|-
CASSFRNTNEKLFF
>TRBJ2-5|TRBV7-3|TRBD1
CASSLTGQTHQETQYF
>TRBJ1-1|TRBV10-3|-
CAISERLQRPSGEAFF
>TRBJ2-7|TRBV9|TRBD1
CASSAGQGLYYEQYF